A selection of T cell receptor beta chains follows, all from one sample in a study of cytomegalovirus exposure and HLA in healthy donors. Sequenced by immunoSEQ multiplex PCR; TCRdb stores in-frame clones only, minus some. The sample holds approximately 89,000 clones; roughly three quarters are singletons and the top ten take about 4%. The sample was PBMCs. The receptors shown here come from a man in his thirties or forties in good health and CMV-seronegative. Both conserved end residues are part of each CDR3.

j_gene,v_gene,CDR3aa
TRBJ2-2,TRBV18,CASRPASGFNGELFF
TRBJ2-7,TRBV7-9,CASSYTSGGPYEQYF
TRBJ2-2,TRBV18,CASSLASGLNTGELFF
TRBJ1-1,TRBV10-1,CASSTGMNTEAFF
TRBJ2-2,TRBV7-2,CASSLRGNTGELFF
TRBJ2-3,TRBV5-1,CASSFGQARDTQYF
TRBJ1-2,TRBV4-1,CASSQAQVPYGYTF
TRBJ1-2,TRBV28,CASSSGDRIYGYTF
TRBJ2-7,TRBV6-6,CASSYSLAGGYEQYF
TRBJ1-5,TRBV10-3,CAISDPPRGGSNQPQHF
TRBJ1-1,TRBV27,CASSFGGGVEAFF
TRBJ1-2,TRBV6-6,CASSYRQGTGYTF
TRBJ2-1,TRBV7-2,CASSLRGQNNEQFF
TRBJ2-1,TRBV5-4,CASSLKRSYNEQFF
TRBJ1-2,TRBV29-1,CSVVREDYGYTF
TRBJ1-5,TRBV19,CASSLTPIVGNQPQHF